Given below is one T cell receptor (beta chain) in context. Antigen specificity is unknown. The record originates from a study of radiotherapy plus CTLA-4 blockade in lung cancer. Background on the study: Of all patients, under 20% responded objectively and 31% showed disease control. General study results and limits: Increased serum interferon-beta after radiation also reportedly predicted response strongly. Among blood TCR repertoires after radiotherapy plus ipilimumab, tumor-derived clones expanded.

Data came from immunoSEQ multiplex PCR; TCRdb stores just in-frame clones and leaves some out. The table lists 60,000 to 85,000 clones, around nine tenths of them singletons. Germline V lookup: CDR1 SGHAT, CDR2 FQNNGV. The CDR3 covers 16 residues. V lost 5 bases to trimming and J lost 1 base, with 16 bases between them. Focal radiation was given together with CTLA-4 blockade (ipilimumab) to patients with chemo-refractory metastatic non-small-cell lung cancer. The V and J genes are TRBV11-2 and TRBJ2-3; D call uncertain. Sequenced material: peripheral blood, taken from a patient treated with radiotherapy plus ipilimumab. This receptor was identified in a human donor with non-small cell lung cancer who had stable disease on radiotherapy plus ipilimumab. In DNA form, the CDR3 reads TGTGCCAGCAGCCTAATGTGGGCGGTCCGCACAGATACGCAGTATTTT. Translation gives CASSLMWAVRTDTQYF. The full variable domain, rest sourced from reference TRBV11-2 and TRBJ2-3, is EAGVAQSPRYKIIEKRQSVAFWCNPISGHATLYWYQQILGQGPKLLIQFQNNGVVDDSQLPKDRFSAERLKGVDSTLKIQPAKLEDSAVYLCASSLMWAVRTDTQYFGPGTRLTVL.